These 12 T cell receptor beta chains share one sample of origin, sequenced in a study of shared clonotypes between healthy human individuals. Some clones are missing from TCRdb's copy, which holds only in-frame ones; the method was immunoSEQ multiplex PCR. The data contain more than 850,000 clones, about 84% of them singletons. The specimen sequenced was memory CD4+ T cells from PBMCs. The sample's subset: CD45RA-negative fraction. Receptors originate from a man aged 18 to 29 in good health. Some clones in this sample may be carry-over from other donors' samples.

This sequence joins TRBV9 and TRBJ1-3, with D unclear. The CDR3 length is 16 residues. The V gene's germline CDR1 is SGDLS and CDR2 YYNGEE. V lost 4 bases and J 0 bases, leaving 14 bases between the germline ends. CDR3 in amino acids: CASSPRRASSGNTIYF. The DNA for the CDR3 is TGTGCCAGCAGCCCTCGGAGGGCGAGCTCTGGAAACACCATATATTTT.

The CDR3 loop reads CASRIGTGRGQPQHF. The CDR3 region has the DNA TGTGCCAGCAGAATAGGGACAGGACGAGGGCAGCCCCAGCATTTT. The chain joins TRBV2 to TRBJ1-5; TRBD1 aligns across 8 bases. The CDR3 consists of 15 residues. Germline-derived CDR1 and CDR2 are SNHLY and FYNNEI. The ends lost 6 bases at V and 7 bases at J; junction bases unmatched: 11.

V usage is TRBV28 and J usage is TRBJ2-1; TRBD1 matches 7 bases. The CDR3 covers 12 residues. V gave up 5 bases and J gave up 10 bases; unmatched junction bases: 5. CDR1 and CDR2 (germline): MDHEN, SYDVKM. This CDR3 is CASSTGVGEQFF. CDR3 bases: TGTGCCAGCAGTACAGGGGTCGGCGAGCAGTTCTTC.

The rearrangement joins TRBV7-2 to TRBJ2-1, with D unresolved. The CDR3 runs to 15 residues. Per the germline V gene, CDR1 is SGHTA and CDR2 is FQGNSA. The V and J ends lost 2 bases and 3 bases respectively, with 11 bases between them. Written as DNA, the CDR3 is TGTGCCAGCAGCTTAACCAGTCTAAACTACAATGAGCAGTTCTTC. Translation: CASSLTSLNYNEQFF.

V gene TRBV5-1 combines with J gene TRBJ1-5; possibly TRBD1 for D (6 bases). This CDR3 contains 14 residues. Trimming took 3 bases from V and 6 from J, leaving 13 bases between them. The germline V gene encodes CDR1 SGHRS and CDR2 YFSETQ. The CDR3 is CASSSEGGSQPQHF. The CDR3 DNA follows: TGCGCCAGCAGCTCCGAGGGGGGGAGTCAGCCCCAGCATTTT.

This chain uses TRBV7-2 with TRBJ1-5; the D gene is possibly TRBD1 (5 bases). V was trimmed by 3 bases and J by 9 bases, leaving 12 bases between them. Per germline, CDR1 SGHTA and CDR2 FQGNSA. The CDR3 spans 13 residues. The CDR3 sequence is CASSLRTGGPQHF. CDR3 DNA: TGTGCCAGCAGCTTGAGAACCGGGGGGCCCCAGCATTTT.

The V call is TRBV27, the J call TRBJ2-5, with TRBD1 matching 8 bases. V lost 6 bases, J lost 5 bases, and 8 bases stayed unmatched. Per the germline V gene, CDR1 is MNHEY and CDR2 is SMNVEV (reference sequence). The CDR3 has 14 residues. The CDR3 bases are TGTGCCAGCAGCCTGGGCAGGGGGCATGAGACCCAGTACTTC. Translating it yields CASSLGRGHETQYF.

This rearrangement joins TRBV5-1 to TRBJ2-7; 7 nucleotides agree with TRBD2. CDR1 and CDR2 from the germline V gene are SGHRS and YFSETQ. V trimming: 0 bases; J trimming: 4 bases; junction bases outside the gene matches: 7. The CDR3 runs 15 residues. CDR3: CASSLAGGPQYEQYF. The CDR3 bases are TGCGCCAGCAGCTTGGCGGGAGGCCCCCAGTACGAGCAGTACTTC. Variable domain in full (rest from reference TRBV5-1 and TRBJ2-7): KAGVTQTPRYLIKTRGQQVTLSCSPISGHRSVSWYQQTPGQGLQFLFEYFSETQRNKGNFPGRFSGRQFSNSRSEMNVSTLELGDSALYLCASSLAGGPQYEQYFGPGTRLTVT.

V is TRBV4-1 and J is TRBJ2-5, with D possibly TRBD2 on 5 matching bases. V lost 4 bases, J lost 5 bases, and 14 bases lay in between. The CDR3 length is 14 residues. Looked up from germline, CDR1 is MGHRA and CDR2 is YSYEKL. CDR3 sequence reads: CASSRSSGRETQYF. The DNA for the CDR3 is TGCGCCAGCAGCCGCTCAAGCGGCAGGGAGACCCAGTACTTC.

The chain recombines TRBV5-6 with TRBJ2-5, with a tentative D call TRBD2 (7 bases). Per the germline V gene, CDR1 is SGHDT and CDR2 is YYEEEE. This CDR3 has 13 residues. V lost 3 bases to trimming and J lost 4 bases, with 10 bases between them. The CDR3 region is CASSSRGGETQYF. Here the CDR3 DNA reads TGTGCCAGCAGCTCGAGGGGGGGAGAGACCCAGTACTTC. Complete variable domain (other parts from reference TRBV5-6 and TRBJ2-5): DAGVTQSPTHLIKTRGQQVTLRCSPKSGHDTVSWYQQALGQGPQFIFQYYEEEERQRGNFPDRFSGHQFPNYSSELNVNALLLGDSALYLCASSSRGGETQYFGPGTRLLVL.

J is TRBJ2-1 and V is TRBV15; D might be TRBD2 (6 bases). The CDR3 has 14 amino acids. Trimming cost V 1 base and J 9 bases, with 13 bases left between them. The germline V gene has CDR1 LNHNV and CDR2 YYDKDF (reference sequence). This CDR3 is CATSRVLAISEQFF. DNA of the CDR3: TGTGCCACCAGCAGAGTACTAGCAATCAGTGAGCAGTTCTTC.

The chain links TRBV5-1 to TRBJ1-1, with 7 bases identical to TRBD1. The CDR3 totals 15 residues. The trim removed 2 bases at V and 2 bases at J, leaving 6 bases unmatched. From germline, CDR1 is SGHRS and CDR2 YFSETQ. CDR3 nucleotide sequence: TGCGCCAGCAGCTTTTTGGGACAGATAAACACTGAAGCTTTCTTT. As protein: CASSFLGQINTEAFF.